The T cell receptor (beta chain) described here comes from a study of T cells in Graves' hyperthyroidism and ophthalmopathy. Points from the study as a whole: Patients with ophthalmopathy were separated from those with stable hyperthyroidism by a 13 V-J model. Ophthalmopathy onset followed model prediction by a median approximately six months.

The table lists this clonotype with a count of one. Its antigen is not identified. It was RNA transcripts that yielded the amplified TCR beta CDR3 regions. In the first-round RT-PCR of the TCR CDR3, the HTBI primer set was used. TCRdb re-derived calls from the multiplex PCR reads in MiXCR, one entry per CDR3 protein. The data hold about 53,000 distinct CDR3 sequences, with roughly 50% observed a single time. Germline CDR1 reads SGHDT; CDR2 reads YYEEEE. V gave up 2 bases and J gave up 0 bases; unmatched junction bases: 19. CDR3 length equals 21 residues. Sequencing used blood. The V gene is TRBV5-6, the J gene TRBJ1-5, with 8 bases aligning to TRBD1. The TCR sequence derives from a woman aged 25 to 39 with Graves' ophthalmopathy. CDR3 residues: CASSLWTGYSTGALSNQPQHF. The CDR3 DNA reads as TGTGCCAGCAGCTTATGGACAGGGTACTCCACCGGGGCCCTTAGCAATCAGCCCCAGCATTTT.